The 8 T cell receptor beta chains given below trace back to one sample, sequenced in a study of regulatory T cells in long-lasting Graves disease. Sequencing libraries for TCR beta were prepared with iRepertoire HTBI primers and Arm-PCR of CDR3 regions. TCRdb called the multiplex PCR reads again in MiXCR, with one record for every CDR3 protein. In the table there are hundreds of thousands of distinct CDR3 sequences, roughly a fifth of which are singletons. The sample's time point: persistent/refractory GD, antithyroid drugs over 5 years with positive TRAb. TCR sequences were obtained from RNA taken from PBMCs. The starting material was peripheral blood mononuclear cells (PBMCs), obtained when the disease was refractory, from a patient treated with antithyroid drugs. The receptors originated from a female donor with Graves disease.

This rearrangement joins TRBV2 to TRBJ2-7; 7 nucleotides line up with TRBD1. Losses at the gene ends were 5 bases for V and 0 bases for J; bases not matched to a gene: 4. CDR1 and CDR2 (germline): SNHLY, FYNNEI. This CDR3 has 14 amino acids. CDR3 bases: TGTGCCAGCAGTTACAACAGGGGCTCCTACGAGCAGTACTTC. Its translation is CASSYNRGSYEQYF. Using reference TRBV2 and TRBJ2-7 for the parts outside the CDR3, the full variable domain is EPEVTQTPSHQVTQMGQEVILRCVPISNHLYFYWYRQILGQKVEFLVSFYNNEISEKSEIFDDQFSVERPDGSNFTLKIRSTKLEDSAMYFCASSYNRGSYEQYFGPGTRLTVT.

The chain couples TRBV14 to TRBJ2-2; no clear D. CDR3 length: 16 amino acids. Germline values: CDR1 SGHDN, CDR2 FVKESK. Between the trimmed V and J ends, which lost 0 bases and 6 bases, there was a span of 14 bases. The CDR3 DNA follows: TGTGCCAGCAGCCAAGACCTCCAGGTTGGCGCCGGGGAGCTGTTTTTT. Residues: CASSQDLQVGAGELFF.

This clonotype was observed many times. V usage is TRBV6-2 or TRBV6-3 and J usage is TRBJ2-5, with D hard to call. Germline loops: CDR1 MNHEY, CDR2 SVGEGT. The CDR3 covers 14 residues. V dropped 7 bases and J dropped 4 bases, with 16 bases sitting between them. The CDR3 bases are TGTGCCAGCAACATGGGTGGAAGATTAGAGACCCAGTACTTC. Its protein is CASNMGGRLETQYF.

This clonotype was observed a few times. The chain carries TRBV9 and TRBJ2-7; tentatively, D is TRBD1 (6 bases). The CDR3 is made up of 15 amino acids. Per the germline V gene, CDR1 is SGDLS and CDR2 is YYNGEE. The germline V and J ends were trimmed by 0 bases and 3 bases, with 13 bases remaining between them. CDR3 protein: CASSVGTVNLYEQYF. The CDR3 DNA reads TGTGCCAGCAGCGTAGGGACAGTTAATCTCTACGAGCAGTACTTC.

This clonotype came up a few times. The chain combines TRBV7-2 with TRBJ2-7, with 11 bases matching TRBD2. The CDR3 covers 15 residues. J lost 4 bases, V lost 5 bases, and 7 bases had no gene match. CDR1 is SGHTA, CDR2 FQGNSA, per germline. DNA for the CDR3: TGTGCCAGCAGCACTAGCGGGAGCTCGGAGTACGAGCAGTACTTC. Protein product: CASSTSGSSEYEQYF.

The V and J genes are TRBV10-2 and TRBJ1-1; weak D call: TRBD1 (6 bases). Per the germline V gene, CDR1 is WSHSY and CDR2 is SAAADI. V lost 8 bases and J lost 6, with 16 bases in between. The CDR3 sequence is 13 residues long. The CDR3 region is CASSTWGASEAFF. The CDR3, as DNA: TGCGCCAGCTCCACCTGGGGGGCGTCTGAAGCTTTCTTT.

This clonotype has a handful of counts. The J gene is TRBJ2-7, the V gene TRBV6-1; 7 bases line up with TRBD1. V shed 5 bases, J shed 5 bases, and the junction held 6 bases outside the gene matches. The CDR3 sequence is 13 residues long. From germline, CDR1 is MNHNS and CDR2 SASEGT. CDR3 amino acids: CASSSTGDHEQYF. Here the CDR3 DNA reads TGTGCCAGCAGTAGCACAGGGGATCACGAGCAGTACTTC.

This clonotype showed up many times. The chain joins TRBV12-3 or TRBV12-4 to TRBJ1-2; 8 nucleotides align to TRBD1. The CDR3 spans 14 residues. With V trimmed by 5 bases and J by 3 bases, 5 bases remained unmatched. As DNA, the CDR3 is TGTGCCAGCAGTGGCAGGGGGCATCACTATGGCTACACCTTC. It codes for CASSGRGHHYGYTF.